This entry lists 25 T cell receptor beta chains sequenced from one sample in a study of beta chain features in type 1 diabetes. All of the isolated RNA was reverse transcribed, so expressed TCRB transcripts were sequenced. Here immunoSEQ multiplex PCR was the method, and the copy in TCRdb shows in-frame clones only, minus some. This sample has about 270,000 clones, with roughly 13% found just once. Sequenced input: naive CD4+ T cells from blood. The receptor source for this set is a woman between 35 and 50 years old in good health.

V is TRBV9 and J is TRBJ2-1; no reliable D call. The V end was cut by 0 bases, the J end by 0 bases, with 16 bases between. The CDR3 is 18 residues long. The germline CDR1 and CDR2 sequences are SGDLS and YYNGEE. In nucleotides, the CDR3 is TGTGCCAGCAGCGTAGCTACTCCTCACCCCCGCTCCTACAATGAGCAGTTCTTC. It yields the protein CASSVATPHPRSYNEQFF.

This clone was seen a handful of times. The V gene is TRBV7-2, the J gene TRBJ2-5; TRBD1 agrees at 7 bases. Unmatched junction bases numbered 4, after V lost 1 base and J lost 2 bases. CDR3 length: 15 amino acids. Germline lookup yields CDR1 SGHTA and CDR2 FQGNSA. Here the CDR3 reads CASSLVATGQETQYF. In nucleotides, the CDR3 is TGTGCCAGCAGCTTAGTAGCGACAGGGCAAGAGACCCAGTACTTC.

The rearrangement links TRBV18 to TRBJ1-5; D unclear. Trimming stripped 3 bases from V and 7 bases from J, with 7 bases between. There are 12 residues in the CDR3. In germline, CDR1 is KGHSH, CDR2 LQKENI. Written as DNA, the CDR3 is TGTGCCAGCTCACCGGGGAGCCAGCCCCAGCATTTT. Its protein is CASSPGSQPQHF.

This clone was seen more than once but under ten times. The chain carries TRBV7-9 and TRBJ2-1; D is possibly TRBD1 (5 bases). CDR1 is SEHNR and CDR2 is FQNEAQ in the germline V gene (reference sequence). Trimming cost V 1 base and J 5 bases, with 6 bases left between them. The CDR3 totals 13 residues. The CDR3 region is CASSLVGDNEQFF. The CDR3 DNA reads TGTGCCAGCAGCTTAGTAGGGGACAATGAGCAGTTCTTC.

The table lists this clone with a few counts. The rearrangement joins TRBV6-1 to TRBJ2-3, with TRBD2 matching over 8 bases. Germline loops: CDR1 MNHNS, CDR2 SASEGT. The CDR3 spans 15 residues. J gave up 9 bases and V 6 bases, and 14 bases lay outside the gene matches. CDR3 sequence (DNA): TGTGCCAGCAGCCGAGGGGGGACTAGAGGTGAAACGCAGTATTTT. It yields the protein CASSRGGTRGETQYF.

The chain links TRBV18 to TRBJ2-3, with D maybe TRBD2 (5 bases). The germline V gene has CDR1 KGHSH and CDR2 LQKENI. This CDR3 has 16 amino acids. Trimming removed 0 bases at V and 0 bases at J, with 10 bases between. This chain's CDR3 is CASSPPAGGSTDTQYF. In DNA form, the CDR3 reads TGTGCCAGCTCACCACCGGCGGGCGGGAGCACAGATACGCAGTATTTT.

The V call is TRBV18, the J call TRBJ1-2, with D unresolved. The V and J ends lost 2 bases and 2 bases respectively, with 15 bases between them. CDR1 KGHSH and CDR2 LQKENI come from the germline V gene. The CDR3 loop spans 16 amino acids. The CDR3 DNA reads as TGTGCCAGCTCACCATCTCAAGAGGTAACCAACTATGGCTACACCTTC. Protein sequence: CASSPSQEVTNYGYTF.

This clone was detected only a few times. J is TRBJ1-2 and V is TRBV7-2; D is ambiguous. This CDR3 spans 15 amino acids. The germline CDR1 and CDR2 sequences are SGHTA and FQGNSA. Trimming left V 0 bases short and J 5 bases short, with 13 bases between. CDR3 DNA: TGTGCCAGCAGCTTAGCACAGCCACTAGGATATGGCTACACCTTC. This gives the protein CASSLAQPLGYGYTF.

The chain has TRBV13 and TRBJ2-3; D is perhaps TRBD2 (5 bases). With 5 bases removed from V and 4 bases from J, the gap between germline ends came to 19 bases. From germline, CDR1 is PRHDT and CDR2 FYEKMQ (reference sequence). The CDR3 extends over 16 amino acids. Written as DNA, the CDR3 is TGTGCCAGCAGCACGCAACTAGAAACCACCCCAGATACGCAGTATTTT. Translated: CASSTQLETTPDTQYF.

The rearrangement links TRBV11-2 to TRBJ2-5; maybe TRBD1 (7 bases). The CDR3 loop spans 15 amino acids. Per the germline V gene, CDR1 is SGHAT and CDR2 is FQNNGV. V was cut by 2 bases and J by 9 bases, with 19 bases left in between. CDR3 bases: TGTGCCAGCAGCTTAAGGACAGGCGGCACGGGGGCCCAGTACTTC. Translating it yields CASSLRTGGTGAQYF.

This clone showed up just a few times. The chain is built from TRBV5-1 and TRBJ2-5, with 7 bases matching TRBD1. The last part of the DNA fits TRBJ2-7 better; the J call may be wrong. The CDR3 covers 14 residues. In germline, CDR1 is SGHRS, CDR2 YFSETQ. The CDR3 here is CASRTGTAYYEQYF. The CDR3 DNA reads TGCGCCAGCAGGACCGGGACAGCTTACTACGAGCAGTACTTC.

The chain is built from TRBV7-8 and TRBJ1-2; D is perhaps TRBD1 (6 bases). V lost 2 bases to trimming and J lost 5 bases, with 12 bases between them. Germline CDR1 reads SGHVS; CDR2 reads FQNEAQ. The CDR3 spans 14 residues. As DNA, the CDR3 is TGTGCCAGCAGCTTATTACCAGGGGTGTATGGCTACACCTTC. Translated: CASSLLPGVYGYTF.

CDR3 in DNA: TGCGCCAGCAGCTTGCACCCACCAACAGGGGAAACCAACTATGGCTACACCTTC. This codes for CASSLHPPTGETNYGYTF. This chain connects TRBV5-1 to TRBJ1-2; 7 bases map to TRBD1. Germline V gene data show CDR1 as SGHRS and CDR2 as YFSETQ. V lost 1 base and J lost 2; bases outside the gene matches: 14. The CDR3 totals 18 residues.

The CDR3: CASSPSRGDNEQFF. CDR3 DNA: TGCGCCAGCAGCCCGAGTAGGGGCGACAATGAGCAGTTCTTC. This chain links TRBV5-1 with TRBJ2-1; D is possibly TRBD1 (5 bases). Per the germline V gene, CDR1 is SGHRS and CDR2 is YFSETQ. V dropped 4 bases and J dropped 5 bases, with 13 bases sitting between them. This CDR3 has 14 residues.

The rearrangement links TRBV19 to TRBJ1-1; perhaps TRBD1 as D (5 bases). CDR1 and CDR2 from the germline V gene are LNHDA and SQIVND (reference sequence). The CDR3 extends over 13 amino acids. Between the trimmed V and J ends, which lost 4 bases and 2 bases, there was a span of 8 bases. The CDR3: CASSTDRNTEAFF. CDR3 bases: TGTGCCAGTAGTACTGACAGAAACACTGAAGCTTTCTTT.

The chain has TRBV11-2 and TRBJ2-4, with a possible D match to TRBD2 (5 bases). V was clipped by 4 bases and J by 1 base, with 11 bases between them. Germline CDR1 is SGHAT and CDR2 is FQNNGV. This CDR3 has 15 residues. CDR3 DNA: TGTGCCAGCAGCTCAATTAGGGAGGCCAAAAACATTCAGTACTTC. Protein sequence: CASSSIREAKNIQYF. Full variable domain (remainder filled in from reference TRBV11-2 and TRBJ2-4): EAGVAQSPRYKIIEKRQSVAFWCNPISGHATLYWYQQILGQGPKLLIQFQNNGVVDDSQLPKDRFSAERLKGVDSTLKIQPAKLEDSAVYLCASSSIREAKNIQYFGAGTRLSVL.

The chain joins TRBV4-2 to TRBJ2-1, with 13 positions matching TRBD2. The CDR3 sequence is 20 residues long. Trimming cost V 0 bases and J 4 bases; bases outside gene matches: 12. CDR1 LGHNA and CDR2 YNFKEQ come from the germline V gene. The CDR3, as DNA: TGTGCCAGCAGCCAAGACCCACCCAAGACTAGCGGGGGGCGGTACAATGAGCAGTTCTTC. It yields the protein CASSQDPPKTSGGRYNEQFF.

The chain couples TRBV6-5 to TRBJ2-7; the match to TRBD2 covers 8 bases. Germline V CDR1 and CDR2: MNHEY, SVGAGI. There are 15 residues in the CDR3. V lost 0 bases, J lost 4 bases, and 5 bases stayed unmatched. CDR3 amino acids: CASSYSSRGAYEQYF. CDR3 nucleotides: TGTGCCAGCAGTTACTCATCGCGGGGGGCTTACGAGCAGTACTTC.

The genes are TRBV10-3 and TRBJ2-5; D remains ambiguous. This CDR3 is 14 amino acids long. Germline V gene sequence: CDR1 ENHRY, CDR2 SYGVKD. Trimming removed 0 bases at V and 3 bases at J, with 8 bases between. This CDR3 is CAISESTGEETQYF. CDR3 nucleotides: TGTGCCATCAGTGAGTCCACTGGTGAAGAGACCCAGTACTTC.

V and J are TRBV21-1 and TRBJ2-7; the table's TRBD2 call for D was not verified on the DNA. TRBV21-1 is a documented pseudogene. The CDR3 is 17 amino acids. The CDR3 sequence is CASSKGDSGPSSYEQYF. In DNA form, the CDR3 reads TGTGCCAGCAGCAAGGGTGATAGCGGGCCTTCCTCCTACGAGCAGTACTTC.

The V and J genes are TRBV7-9 and TRBJ2-1; 12 nucleotides agree with TRBD2. Unmatched junction bases numbered 5, after V lost 2 bases and J lost 6 bases. The germline gives CDR1 SEHNR, CDR2 FQNEAQ (reference sequence). There are 16 residues in the CDR3. The CDR3 loop reads CASSLFGTSGSNEQFF. In DNA form, the CDR3 reads TGTGCCAGCAGCTTATTCGGGACTAGCGGGTCCAATGAGCAGTTCTTC.

This clone turned up a few times. The chain uses TRBV7-2 and TRBJ1-2; the D is unclear. Germline V lookup: CDR1 SGHTA, CDR2 FQGNSA. Trimming took off 5 bases at V and 5 bases at J, with 21 bases between the two ends. This CDR3 has 16 amino acids. The CDR3 region is CASSRGPGQKGYGYTF. CDR3 DNA sequence: TGTGCCAGCAGCCGAGGGCCGGGCCAAAAGGGTTATGGCTACACCTTC.

The chain employs TRBV10-3 and TRBJ2-1; 9 nucleotides line up with TRBD1. The CDR3 has 12 residues. Germline values: CDR1 ENHRY, CDR2 SYGVKD. After removal of 8 bases from V and 7 bases from J, the junction contained 3 bases not matched to a gene. The chain's CDR3 is CAIGQGRNEQFF. DNA for the CDR3: TGTGCCATCGGACAGGGGAGGAATGAGCAGTTCTTC.

This chain links TRBV7-6 with TRBJ1-4; 8 bases are a match to TRBD1. V dropped 0 bases and J dropped 5; count of bases not matched to a gene: 2. Germline V gives CDR1 SGHVS, CDR2 FNYEAQ. The CDR3 length is 15 residues. CDR3 in amino acids: CASSLAGTGNEKLFF. The CDR3 bases are TGTGCCAGCAGCTTAGCTGGGACAGGCAATGAAAAACTGTTTTTT.

V usage is TRBV4-1 and J usage is TRBJ1-2, with 8 bases lining up with TRBD1. J lost 1 base, V lost 3 bases, and 4 bases had no gene match. CDR3 length: 15 residues. CDR1 and CDR2 from the germline V gene are MGHRA and YSYEKL. The DNA for the CDR3 is TGCGCCAGCAGCCATACTGGACAGGGTAACTATGGCTACACCTTC. Its translation: CASSHTGQGNYGYTF.